These 9 T cell receptor beta chains originate from one sample sequenced in a study of immune characteristics of hereditary and idiopathic chronic pancreatitis. Total pancreatectomy with islet autotransplantation was the source of the chronic pancreatitis pancreas tissue. Method: immunoSEQ multiplex PCR; TCRdb's copy keeps in-frame clones and lacks some. The sample shows over 12,000 clones, around four fifths of them seen only once. Material for sequencing was pancreas tissue with hereditary chronic pancreatitis. The receptors were gathered from a human donor with chronic pancreatitis.

This clone is deemed medium-sized. The genes are TRBV27 and TRBJ2-7; D remains unclear. V lost 3 bases and J 7 bases, leaving 7 bases between the germline ends. Germline assignment: CDR1 MNHEY and CDR2 SMNVEV (reference sequence). The CDR3 has 11 residues. The CDR3 loop reads CASSFLGEQYF. CDR3 DNA sequence: TGTGCCAGCAGTTTTTTGGGGGAGCAGTACTTC.

This clone has just a few counts. The gene calls are TRBV7-8 and TRBJ2-1; a possible D gene is TRBD2 (5 bases). Germline CDR1 SGHVS, CDR2 FQNEAQ. The CDR3 length is 16 residues. V gave up 5 bases and J gave up 0 bases, with 14 bases separating them. CDR3 residues: CASSARTPPSYNEQFF. CDR3 sequence (DNA): TGTGCCAGCAGCGCCCGGACTCCACCCTCCTACAATGAGCAGTTCTTC.

This chain links TRBV2 with TRBJ1-2, with 10 bases lining up with TRBD1. There are 16 residues in the CDR3. J gave up 4 bases and V 2 bases, and 7 bases lay outside the gene matches. Germline V lookup: CDR1 SNHLY, CDR2 FYNNEI. The CDR3 DNA sequence: TGTGCCAGCAGTGAAATAGGGACAGGGGTCCTCTATGGCTACACCTTC. It encodes CASSEIGTGVLYGYTF.

The chain employs TRBV11-3 and TRBJ2-1, with 9 bases that match TRBD2. The germline CDR1 and CDR2 sequences are SGHNT and YENEEA. CDR3 length: 15 residues. Trimming cost V 5 bases and J 0 bases; bases outside gene matches: 2. CDR3 sequence reads: CASSLSGSSYNEQFF. For the CDR3, the DNA is TGTGCCAGCAGCCTTAGCGGGAGCTCCTACAATGAGCAGTTCTTC.

This clone was seen a few times. V is TRBV2 and J is TRBJ1-2, with D perhaps TRBD1 (5 bases). CDR3 size: 16 residues. The ends were cut back, 5 bases at V and 3 bases at J, with 19 bases in the middle. Germline loops: CDR1 SNHLY, CDR2 FYNNEI. The DNA of the CDR3 is TGTGCCAGCAGTCCACAGGCGCGTGGGAGGGACTATGGCTACACCTTC. This translates into CASSPQARGRDYGYTF.

The chain uses TRBV6-4 and TRBJ2-3; D is perhaps TRBD1 or TRBD2 (6 bases each). The CDR3 totals 15 residues. In germline, CDR1 is MRHNA, CDR2 SNTAGT. The V end lost 3 bases, the J end lost 5 bases, and 15 bases lay between the germline ends. CDR3 loop: CASSEGGQGGDTQYF. In nucleotides, the CDR3 is TGTGCCAGCAGTGAGGGGGGACAAGGAGGAGATACGCAGTATTTT.

The chain uses TRBV10-3 and TRBJ2-3, with D perhaps matching TRBD1 (5 bases). V was shortened by 6 bases and J by 3 bases, with 10 bases between the two germline ends. Germline V gives CDR1 ENHRY, CDR2 SYGVKD. The CDR3 totals 13 residues. The CDR3, as DNA: TGTGCCATCAGATCAGGGCAAACAGATACGCAGTATTTT. It encodes CAIRSGQTDTQYF.

This clone occurred a few times. The chain links TRBV30 to TRBJ1-5; TRBD1 might be the D (5 bases). Germline lookup yields CDR1 GTSNPN and CDR2 SVGIG (reference sequence). V was clipped by 1 base and J by 3 bases, with 13 bases between them. The CDR3 runs to 15 residues. The CDR3: CAWSAGTVINQPQHF. In nucleotides, the CDR3 is TGTGCCTGGAGTGCCGGGACGGTTATCAATCAGCCCCAGCATTTT.

This clone was observed once. This chain links TRBV5-1 with TRBJ2-2, with D tentatively TRBD1 or TRBD2 (5 bases each). Germline values: CDR1 SGHRS, CDR2 YFSETQ. V was cut by 0 bases and J by 3 bases, with 12 bases left in between. The CDR3 length is 16 residues. The CDR3 spells CASSLGPLGDTGELFF. CDR3 DNA: TGCGCCAGCAGCTTGGGACCGCTGGGGGACACCGGGGAGCTGTTTTTT.